This T cell receptor (beta chain) is from a study of blood T cell repertoires in COVID-19. In the study overall: The United States, Italy and Spain were the sources of the acute and convalescent COVID-19 samples. T cells, B-cell-depleted T cells, or PBMCs supplied cDNA or gDNA.

Produced via immunoSEQ multiplex PCR; TCRdb's table is partial and in-frame only. The data hold some 110,000 clones, with about 91% observed a single time. V lost 1 base to trimming and J lost 5 bases; unmatched junction nucleotides: 4. The CDR3 is made up of 15 amino acids. Germline CDR1 MNHNS, CDR2 SASEGT. The chain recombines TRBV6-1 with TRBJ1-4; 7 bases fit TRBD1. Specimen: peripheral blood. This TCR came from a human donor in a cohort sampled during active COVID-19. The CDR3 DNA is TGTGCCAGCAGTGAAGGGGCAGGGGGGAATGAAAAACTGTTTTTT. Translating gives CASSEGAGGNEKLFF.